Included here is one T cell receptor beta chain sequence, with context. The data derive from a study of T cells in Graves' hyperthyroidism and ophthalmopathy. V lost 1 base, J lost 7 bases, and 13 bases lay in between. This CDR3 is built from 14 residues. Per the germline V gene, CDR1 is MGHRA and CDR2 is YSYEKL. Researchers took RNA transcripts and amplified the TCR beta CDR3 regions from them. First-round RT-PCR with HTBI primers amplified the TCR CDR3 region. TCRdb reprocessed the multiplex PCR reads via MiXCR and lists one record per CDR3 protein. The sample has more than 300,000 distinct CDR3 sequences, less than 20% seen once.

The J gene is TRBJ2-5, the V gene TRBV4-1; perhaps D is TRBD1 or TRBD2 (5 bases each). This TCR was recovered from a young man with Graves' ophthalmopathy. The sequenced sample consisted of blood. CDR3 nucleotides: TGCGCCAGCAGCCAAGTAGGGACCCCGGGGACCCAGTACTTC. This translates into CASSQVGTPGTQYF.